A selection of T cell receptor beta chains follows, all from one sample in a study of blood T cell repertoires in COVID-19. The protocol was immunoSEQ multiplex PCR, while the TCRdb copy is restricted to in-frame clones and leaves out a portion. The sample includes about 220,000 clones, 80% of them seen just once. The sample comprised peripheral blood. These receptors all stem from a woman between 65 and 79 years old with acute or convalescent COVID-19. CDR3s include the opening cysteine and the closing phenylalanine or tryptophan. A D gene is named only where the DNA matches it firmly. Part of the rows lack a size; the others show once, few, many or a class for expanded clones.

d_call clone_size j_call v_call cdr3_aa cdr3_nt
. few TRBJ1-4 TRBV2 CASTRQRQTFNEKLFF TGTGCCAGCACCCGACAGCGACAGACCTTCAATGAAAAACTGTTTTTT
. . TRBJ1-4 TRBV10-3 CAISAGVKDNEKLFF TGTGCCATCAGTGCGGGAGTGAAGGATAATGAAAAACTGTTTTTT
. few TRBJ1-6 TRBV2 CASSTGWDPRNSPLHF TGTGCCAGCAGCACAGGGTGGGATCCGCGTAATTCACCCCTCCACTTT
. . TRBJ2-1 TRBV7-9 CASSSTGEQFF TGTGCCAGCAGCTCGACAGGAGAGCAGTTCTTC
. few TRBJ2-5 TRBV24-1 CATSDFEGAGETQYF TGTGCCACCAGTGATTTCGAGGGGGCGGGGGAGACCCAGTACTTC
TRBD1 . TRBJ1-5 TRBV2 CASSEDGQGIQPQHF TGTGCCAGCAGTGAAGATGGACAGGGCATTCAGCCCCAGCATTTT
TRBD1 . TRBJ2-2 TRBV25-1 CASSEFSPDRGLNGELFF TGTGCCAGCAGTGAATTCTCCCCGGACAGGGGGCTTAACGGGGAGCTGTTTTTT
. once TRBJ2-3 TRBV24-1 CATSDSLFSESTDTQYF TGTGCCACCAGTGATTCTCTCTTTAGTGAAAGCACAGATACGCAGTATTTT
. . TRBJ1-4 TRBV24-1 CATSDSQGRVEKLFF TGTGCCACCAGTGATTCACAGGGAAGAGTTGAAAAACTGTTTTTT
. few TRBJ1-5 TRBV5-5 CASSKVRGGNQPQHF TGTGCCAGCAGCAAGGTGCGGGGGGGCAATCAGCCCCAGCATTTT
TRBD2 once TRBJ2-7 TRBV5-1 CASSLGRPGLDYEQYF TGCGCCAGCAGCTTGGGTCGACCGGGACTAGACTACGAGCAGTACTTC
TRBD2 . TRBJ2-7 TRBV7-2 CASSLSPNSGGTLLYEQYF TGTGCCAGCAGCTTATCCCCCAACAGCGGGGGGACCCTACTATACGAGCAGTACTTC
TRBD2 . TRBJ2-1 TRBV5-1 CASSRLAGAYNEQFF TGCGCCAGCTCCAGACTAGCGGGGGCCTACAATGAGCAGTTCTTC
TRBD2 few TRBJ2-3 TRBV5-1 CASSSASGGAPTQYF TGCGCCAGCAGCTCTGCTAGCGGGGGGGCACCCACGCAGTATTTT
TRBD2 . TRBJ2-5 TRBV7-2 CASSQLGGGAPETQYF TGTGCCAGCAGTCAGTTGGGCGGGGGGGCCCCCGAGACCCAGTACTTC
. . TRBJ2-3 TRBV5-4 CASSLDRADTQYF TGTGCCAGCAGCTTGGACCGCGCAGATACGCAGTATTTT
TRBD2 . TRBJ2-7 TRBV7-3 CASSPTSGAGQYF TGTGCCAGCAGCCCGACTAGCGGGGCGGGGCAGTACTTC
. . TRBJ1-1 TRBV19 CASSMDFTEAFF TGTGCCAGTAGTATGGACTTCACTGAAGCTTTCTTT
. few TRBJ2-7 TRBV4-3 CASSLLAGETYEQYF TGCGCCAGCAGCCTGCTGGCGGGCGAAACCTACGAGCAGTACTTC
. few TRBJ1-4 TRBV11-2 CASSLATGEKLFF TGTGCCAGCAGCTTAGCAACAGGGGAAAAACTGTTTTTT
. . TRBJ1-1 TRBV7-8 CASSFPGRNTEAFF TGTGCCAGCAGCTTTCCGGGGAGGAACACTGAAGCTTTCTTT
. . TRBJ2-7 TRBV28 CASREEGEQYF TGTGCCAGCAGGGAGGAGGGCGAGCAGTACTTC
. few TRBJ1-1 TRBV7-8 CASSPTPRGTTEAFF TGTGCCAGCAGCCCAACCCCTCGGGGGACCACTGAAGCTTTCTTT
. . TRBJ2-3 TRBV6-2/TRBV6-3 CASSKRGYRTDTQYF TGTGCCAGCAGTAAAAGAGGGTACCGCACAGATACGCAGTATTTT